Presented here are 8 T cell receptor beta chains from one specimen sequenced in a study of CD4+ T cells in melanoma. TCRdb's copy holds only in-frame clones and misses some; the assay was immunoSEQ multiplex PCR. The table includes more than 8,000 clones, roughly 60% detected once. The sequenced sample consisted of cells from a culture (not recorded whether cultured in vitro). These TCRs come from a human donor with melanoma.

This chain links TRBV9 with TRBJ1-4; perhaps TRBD1 as D (5 bases). Germline loops: CDR1 SGDLS, CDR2 YYNGEE. This CDR3 comprises 15 residues. V lost 0 bases, J lost 7 bases, and 13 bases lay in between. CDR3 residues: CASSVVEGLIEKLFF. In DNA form, the CDR3 reads TGTGCCAGCAGCGTAGTGGAGGGGCTCATTGAAAAACTGTTTTTT.

CDR3 sequence (DNA): TGTGCCAGCAGTGTACCCCAGGGCTCCACCCAGTACTTC. Its protein is CASSVPQGSTQYF. This sequence joins TRBV6-5 and TRBJ2-5; D may be TRBD1 (5 bases). The CDR3 extends over 13 amino acids. The germline CDR1 and CDR2 sequences are MNHEY and SVGAGI. The V and J ends lost 5 bases and 8 bases respectively, with 15 bases between them.

The chain is built from TRBV5-1 and TRBJ2-1; D may be TRBD1 (5 bases). Germline CDR1 reads SGHRS; CDR2 reads YFSETQ. The CDR3 consists of 13 residues. Trimming took 3 bases from V and 8 from J, leaving 12 bases between them. CDR3 DNA sequence: TGCGCCAGCAGCTCGCAGGGTTCCGATGAGCAGTTCTTC. It encodes CASSSQGSDEQFF.

This clone was observed a few times. This chain links TRBV10-3 with TRBJ1-2; weak D call: TRBD1 (6 bases). The germline V gene has CDR1 ENHRY and CDR2 SYGVKD. The CDR3 runs to 13 residues. Trimming cost V 7 bases and J 6 bases, with 15 bases left between them. The DNA for the CDR3 is TGTGCCATCAAGATACCGGGACAAGATGGCTACACCTTC. It translates to CAIKIPGQDGYTF.

The chain uses TRBV9 and TRBJ2-2; no firm D call. Germline V gene sequence: CDR1 SGDLS, CDR2 YYNGEE. V was shortened by 0 bases and J by 8 bases, with 8 bases between the two germline ends. The CDR3 has 13 amino acids. This CDR3 reads CASSVGWEGELFF. CDR3 DNA: TGTGCCAGCAGCGTAGGATGGGAAGGGGAGCTGTTTTTT.

This rearrangement joins TRBV7-9 to TRBJ2-5, with TRBD2 identical over 8 bases. Trimming cost V 7 bases and J 6 bases; bases outside gene matches: 10. The germline CDR1 and CDR2 sequences are SEHNR and FQNEAQ (reference sequence). The CDR3 has 14 amino acids. The CDR3 region is CASTYSGAGKTQYF. The DNA for the CDR3 is TGTGCCAGCACCTATAGCGGGGCAGGAAAGACCCAGTACTTC.

This chain uses TRBV5-4 with TRBJ1-1, with D unclear. This CDR3 has 14 residues. V was cut by 0 bases and J by 3 bases, with 9 bases left in between. The germline V gene encodes CDR1 SGHNT and CDR2 YYREEE (reference sequence). Written as DNA, the CDR3 is TGTGCCAGCAGCTTGGCCGTCGGGGACACTGAAGCTTTCTTT. Protein: CASSLAVGDTEAFF.

There are a few counts of this clone. The chain combines TRBV7-9 with TRBJ1-1; D unresolved. The V and J ends lost 1 base and 0 bases respectively, with 12 bases between them. This CDR3 is 16 amino acids long. Germline CDR1 SEHNR, CDR2 FQNEAQ (reference sequence). The CDR3, as DNA: TGTGCCAGCAGCTTAGAGTGGCTGAGAGTGAACACTGAAGCTTTCTTT. This codes for CASSLEWLRVNTEAFF.